The 17 T cell receptor beta chains reported below all come from one sample, sequenced in a study of blood T cell repertoires in COVID-19 (dated by TCRdb to 2018 to 2021). The library relied on the immunoSEQ multiplex PCR assay. TCRdb limited this immuneACCESS table to in-frame rearrangements with V and J called. A share of clones is missing; checked studies link under half to unresolved V genes, and the rest is unexplained. The sample table contains fewer than 250,000 clones; only one count was recorded for just under 85% of them. The ten largest clonotypes hold 5.1% of the sample. The sequencing input was peripheral blood. These receptors originate from a woman between 65 and 79 years old with active or convalescent COVID-19.

The chain links TRBV27 to TRBJ2-1; 11 positions agree with TRBD2. After removal of 6 bases from V and 7 bases from J, the junction contained 14 bases not matched to a gene. This CDR3 comprises 17 residues. In germline, CDR1 is MNHEY, CDR2 SMNVEV (reference sequence). As DNA, the CDR3 is TGTGCCAGCAGCCGCTCCCTGACTAGCGGGATTAGGAATGAGCAGTTCTTC. Its protein product is CASSRSLTSGIRNEQFF.

The chain is built from TRBV7-6 and TRBJ2-7; 13 nucleotides align to TRBD2. This CDR3 is built from 15 residues. J lost 6 bases, V lost 5 bases, and 7 bases had no gene match. Per germline, CDR1 SGHVS and CDR2 FNYEAQ. In DNA, the CDR3 is TGTGCCAGCAGCCGAGGAGGGACTAGCGGGATCGAGCAGTACTTC. Translated, it gives CASSRGGTSGIEQYF. Full variable domain (remainder filled in from reference TRBV7-6 and TRBJ2-7): GAGVSQSPRYKVTKRGQDVALRCDPISGHVSLYWYRQALGQGPEFLTYFNYEAQQDKSGLPNDRFSAERPEGSISTLTIQRTEQRDSAMYRCASSRGGTSGIEQYFGPGTRLTVT.

J is TRBJ1-2 and V is TRBV6-5, with TRBD1 identical over 7 bases. The CDR3 length is 14 residues. The V segment lost 7 bases and the J segment 3 bases; nucleotides outside the gene matches: 8. Germline CDR1 MNHEY, CDR2 SVGAGI. CDR3 sequence: CASTRQGGDYGYTF. The CDR3 nucleotides read TGTGCCAGCACGCGGCAGGGGGGAGACTATGGCTACACCTTC.

This clone has just a few counts. The identical CDR3 is also encoded by other nucleotide sequences in the sample. The genes are TRBV27 and TRBJ2-7, with D perhaps matching TRBD1 (6 bases). Trimming stripped 6 bases from V and 4 bases from J, with 7 bases between. Per germline, CDR1 MNHEY and CDR2 SMNVEV (reference sequence). The CDR3 contains 11 residues. The CDR3 loop reads CASRRGYEQYF. The CDR3 coding sequence is TGTGCCAGCAGGAGGGGGTACGAGCAGTACTTC.

The CDR3: CATSQGATGNTIYF. The CDR3, as DNA: TGTGCCACTTCCCAGGGGGCGACTGGAAACACCATATATTTT. The chain joins TRBV19 to TRBJ1-3; 8 bases align to TRBD1. The CDR3 sequence is 14 residues long. Germline V gene data show CDR1 as LNHDA and CDR2 as SQIVND (reference sequence). Trimming removed 10 bases from V and 2 bases from J; junction bases left unmatched: 7.

The table lists this clone with a few counts. J is TRBJ1-5 and V is TRBV19; 9 bases fit TRBD1. This CDR3 is 13 amino acids long. J was trimmed by 4 bases and V by 7 bases; bases with no gene match: 2. Germline V gene data show CDR1 as LNHDA and CDR2 as SQIVND (reference sequence). In DNA, the CDR3 is TGTGCCAGTAAGGGGACAGGGAATCAGCCCCAGCATTTT. Translated, it gives CASKGTGNQPQHF. The complete variable domain, with remaining parts taken from reference TRBV19 and TRBJ1-5, reads DGGITQSPKYLFRKEGQNVTLSCEQNLNHDAMYWYRQDPGQGLRLIYYSQIVNDFQKGDIAEGYSVSREKKESFPLTVTSAQKNPTAFYLCASKGTGNQPQHFGDGTRLSIL.

The genes are TRBV5-6 and TRBJ2-4; D uncertain. Germline CDR1 is SGHDT and CDR2 is YYEEEE. This CDR3 comprises 14 residues. Trimming pared 1 base from V and 6 bases from J, leaving 11 bases between. The chain's CDR3 is CASSLTGSRNIQYF. The CDR3 DNA is TGTGCCAGCAGCTTGACCGGGTCAAGAAACATTCAGTACTTC.

The chain employs TRBV28 and TRBJ2-7, with 8 bases identical to TRBD2. Trimming removed 5 bases from V and 2 bases from J; junction bases left unmatched: 8. The CDR3 totals 15 residues. Germline V gives CDR1 MDHEN, CDR2 SYDVKM. This chain's CDR3 is CASSRSGSQTYEQYF. The CDR3 DNA is TGTGCCAGCAGTCGGAGCGGGAGTCAGACCTACGAGCAGTACTTC.

The chain uses TRBV3-1 (or the pseudogene TRBV3-2) and TRBJ2-5; the D gene is possibly TRBD1 (5 bases). Germline lookup yields CDR1 LGHDT and CDR2 YNNKEL (reference sequence). The CDR3 covers 15 residues. Trimming removed 3 bases at V and 4 bases at J, with 15 bases between. CDR3 sequence (DNA): TGTGCCAGCAGCCAGGGAAGGGCAGGGATAGAGACCCAGTACTTC. This gives the protein CASSQGRAGIETQYF.

This clone was seen a handful of times. The chain couples TRBV2 to TRBJ1-2; 9 bases align to TRBD1. V gave up 3 bases and J gave up 5 bases; unmatched junction bases: 1. This CDR3 region has 13 residues. Germline values: CDR1 SNHLY, CDR2 FYNNEI. The CDR3: CASSDGQGYGYTF. The CDR3 nucleotides read TGTGCCAGCAGTGACGGACAGGGGTATGGCTACACCTTC.

This clone has just a few counts. The chain uses TRBV4-1 and TRBJ1-6; tentatively, D is TRBD1 (5 bases). The CDR3 runs 13 residues. Germline CDR1 MGHRA, CDR2 YSYEKL. The germline V and J ends were trimmed by 0 bases and 11 bases, with 8 bases remaining between them. CDR3 nucleotides: TGCGCCAGCAGCCAAGACGGGGGGACACCCCTCCACTTT. Protein product: CASSQDGGTPLHF.

The chain joins TRBV6-7 to TRBJ2-2; 12 bases match TRBD1. TRBV6-7 is an ORF, and what it does is uncertain. The ends lost 0 bases at V and 6 bases at J; junction bases unmatched: 23. This CDR3 has 23 residues. This chain's CDR3 is CASSYSRDRGLGVVRGNAGELFF. The DNA of the CDR3 is TGTGCCAGCAGTTACTCGAGGGACAGGGGGCTCGGAGTGGTTCGGGGAAACGCCGGGGAGCTGTTTTTT.

For this clone: Other DNA sequences from this sample encode an identical CDR3 as well. This sequence joins TRBV11-2 and TRBJ2-3; no reliable D call. CDR1 SGHAT and CDR2 FQNNGV come from the germline V gene. Between the trimmed V and J ends, which lost 4 bases and 2 bases, there was a span of 4 bases. This CDR3 contains 12 residues. The CDR3 loop is CASSSYTDTQYF. CDR3 DNA: TGTGCCAGCAGCTCTTACACAGATACGCAGTATTTT.

The chain has TRBV18 and TRBJ2-1; a weak D match, TRBD2 (6 bases). With 6 bases removed from V and 0 bases from J, the gap between germline ends came to 15 bases. Germline lookup yields CDR1 KGHSH and CDR2 LQKENI. This CDR3 spans 16 amino acids. CDR3 DNA: TGTGCCAGCTCCGGAGGGGAGCGGCGCTCCTACAATGAGCAGTTCTTC. Translated: CASSGGERRSYNEQFF.

This sequence joins TRBV5-1 and TRBJ1-1; D not certain. Germline CDR1 and CDR2: SGHRS and YFSETQ. V lost 2 bases and J lost 0, with 8 bases in between. CDR3 length: 14 residues. DNA of the CDR3: TGCGCCAGCAGCTTTACGGTAATGAACACTGAAGCTTTCTTT. It codes for CASSFTVMNTEAFF.

The rearrangement joins TRBV6-5 to TRBJ2-3; D gene ambiguous. Per germline, CDR1 MNHEY and CDR2 SVGAGI. Trimming removed 5 bases at V and 3 bases at J, with 9 bases between. The CDR3 runs to 13 residues. The CDR3 spells CASSQQWTDTQYF. The CDR3, as DNA: TGTGCCAGCAGTCAACAGTGGACAGATACGCAGTATTTT.

This chain uses TRBV7-6 with TRBJ2-1; 10 bases line up with TRBD2. Germline CDR1 is SGHVS and CDR2 is FNYEAQ. This CDR3 is 16 amino acids long. The J segment lost 5 bases and the V segment lost 0 bases, leaving 4 bases of the junction unmatched. DNA for the CDR3: TGTGCCAGCAGCTTAGCGCTAGCGGGAGTGAACAATGAGCAGTTCTTC. This sequence encodes CASSLALAGVNNEQFF.